This entry features one TCR beta chain sequence. Its antigen is currently unknown. This record belongs to a study of T cell responses to AZD1222 COVID-19 vaccine. General study points: Donors were largely white British and mainly female; clonal diversity was possibly underestimated. Just five to seven people given AZD1222 tested seropositive at baseline. Spike-specific TCR breadth and depth went up after people got two AZD1222 doses.

The CDR3 runs to 14 residues. In germline, CDR1 is SGHRS, CDR2 YFSETQ. V was pared by 1 base and J by 8 bases, with 15 bases between. TCRdb's table, derived via immunoSEQ multiplex PCR, lists solely in-frame clones and lacks some. Of roughly 270,000 clones in the sample, almost 95% were seen once. The sample here was peripheral blood, taken 28 days after the second AZD1222 dose. The genes are TRBV5-1 and TRBJ1-2; D perhaps matches TRBD1 (5 bases). The source is an adult who received the AZD1222 COVID-19 vaccine. The DNA for the CDR3 is TGCGCCAGCAGCTTGCCCCAGGGATATGAGGGCTACACCTTC. This codes for CASSLPQGYEGYTF. The variable domain in full, completed from reference TRBV5-1 and TRBJ1-2, reads KAGVTQTPRYLIKTRGQQVTLSCSPISGHRSVSWYQQTPGQGLQFLFEYFSETQRNKGNFPGRFSGRQFSNSRSEMNVSTLELGDSALYLCASSLPQGYEGYTFGSGTRLTVV.